The source of this TCR beta chain is a study of vaccination effects on CD4 cells after COVID-19. Study at large: Either the mRNA-1273 or the BNT162b2 vaccine was given to participants as two doses. Broader study findings: Marked clonal contraction was seen in infection- and vaccine-induced clones late after vaccination. Few convalescent patients were studied, and early post-infection samples were lacking.

Assay: immunoSEQ multiplex PCR; the TCRdb copy retains only in-frame clones and omits some. This repertoire shows roughly 25,000 clones, approximately 74% found once; its top ten account for 3% to 4%. Looked up from germline, CDR1 is MGHRA and CDR2 is YSYEKL. The CDR3 consists of 15 residues. Trimming pared 4 bases from V and 6 bases from J, leaving 16 bases between. Notes on this clone: Its antigen is undetermined.

Sequencing followed a ViraFEST assay step that expanded antigen-specific CD4+ T cells with viral peptide pools. Subsequent to a culture period of under 11 days, CD4+ T cells were isolated. Neither prior SARS-CoV-2 infection nor positive nucleocapsid antibodies were present in the vaccine recipients. The culture medium for about 2 million PBMC per well included around 10 IU/ml IL-2 and 9.5 to 10 ug/ml peptides. The input for sequencing was CD4+ T cells from PBMCs cultured with SARS-CoV-2 spike peptides, taken before COVID-19 vaccination. This chain uses TRBV4-1 with TRBJ2-4, with D perhaps TRBD2 (6 bases). This clonotype originated in a human donor who received a COVID-19 vaccine. The CDR3 loop is CASSPEADGRNIQYF. The DNA of the CDR3 is TGCGCCAGCAGCCCAGAGGCCGACGGGAGAAACATTCAGTACTTC.